Listed below are T cell receptor beta chains from one sample, sequenced in a study of T cells in narcolepsy. Some clones are missing from TCRdb's copy, which holds only in-frame ones; the method was immunoSEQ multiplex PCR. Of roughly 22,000 clones listed, 60% to 75% were seen once; the top ten hold 12%. The sample comprised memory (CD45RA-) CD4+ T cells from blood. The receptor source for this set is a human donor in good health. CDR3s include the opening cysteine and the closing phenylalanine or tryptophan. A D gene is named only where the DNA matches it firmly. The size of a clone is reported for some rows only, either as once, few or many, or as a class for expanded clones.

j_call | clone_size | v_call | d_call | cdr3_length | cdr3_aa | cdr3_nt
TRBJ2-7 | NA | TRBV7-2 | NA | 12 | CASSLVLGEQYF | TGTGCCAGCAGCTTAGTGTTAGGCGAGCAGTACTTC
TRBJ2-3 | few | TRBV2 | TRBD2 | 13 | CASDLAGTDTQYF | TGTGCCAGCGATCTAGCGGGGACAGATACGCAGTATTTT
TRBJ2-1 | once | TRBV4-3 | NA | 17 | CASSQGPRPGSYNEQFF | TGCGCCAGCAGCCAAGGACCCCGGCCGGGGTCCTACAATGAGCAGTTCTTC
TRBJ2-6 | few | TRBV21-1 | NA | 16 | CASSTKREPGANVLTF | TGTGCCAGCAGCACCAAGCGGGAGCCTGGGGCCAACGTCCTGACTTTC
TRBJ1-6 | NA | TRBV6-6 | NA | 15 | CASRIPGGPDSPLHF | TGTGCCAGCAGAATCCCGGGGGGGCCGGATTCACCCCTCCACTTT
TRBJ1-2 | NA | TRBV19 | TRBD1 | 14 | CASSIRGLDYGYTF | TGTGCCAGTAGTATTAGGGGGCTGGACTATGGCTACACCTTC
TRBJ2-7 | NA | TRBV2 | TRBD1 | 14 | CASKEQGASYEQYF | TGTGCCAGTAAGGAACAGGGGGCCTCCTACGAGCAGTACTTC
TRBJ2-1 | NA | TRBV7-2 | NA | 14 | CASSLAGGNNEQFF | TGTGCCAGCAGCTTAGCGGGAGGTAATAATGAGCAGTTCTTC
TRBJ2-7 | few | TRBV5-4 | TRBD1 | 14 | CASSLEGQAYEQYF | TGTGCCAGCAGCCTTGAGGGACAGGCCTACGAGCAGTACTTC
TRBJ2-3 | NA | TRBV19 | NA | 11 | CASSMADTQYF | TGTGCCAGTAGTATGGCAGATACGCAGTATTTT
TRBJ1-1 | NA | TRBV6-5 | NA | 13 | CASSSPMNTEAFF | TGTGCCAGCAGTTCCCCGATGAACACTGAAGCTTTCTTT
TRBJ1-1 | NA | TRBV30 | NA | 12 | CAWSHPNTEAFF | TGTGCCTGGAGTCACCCGAACACTGAAGCTTTCTTT
TRBJ2-7 | NA | TRBV7-8 | TRBD2 | 14 | CASSGRLAAYEQYF | TGTGCCAGCAGTGGCCGACTAGCGGCCTACGAGCAGTACTTC
TRBJ1-1 | NA | TRBV6-5 | NA | 14 | CASRSGTSNTEAFF | TGTGCCAGCAGGAGTGGGACATCGAACACTGAAGCTTTCTTT
TRBJ1-4 | few | TRBV4-3 | NA | 16 | CASSQIGGAPNEKLFF | TGCGCCAGCAGCCAAATCGGGGGCGCACCTAATGAAAAACTGTTTTTT